A selection of T cell receptor beta chains follows, all from one sample in a study of cytomegalovirus exposure and HLA in healthy donors. Profiling relied on immunoSEQ multiplex PCR, and the TCRdb table lists in-frame clones only, not all of them. The data hold some 44,000 clones, with roughly 47% observed a single time. Sequenced material: PBMCs. The receptors stem from a human donor in good health. The CDR3 runs from the conserved cysteine through the conserved F or W. A D gene is named only where the DNA matches it firmly. The size of a clone is reported for some rows only, either as once, few or many, or as a class for expanded clones.

>.|TRBV6-6|TRBJ2-2|.|14
TGTGCCAGCAGTTACTCGGAGTACACCGGGGAGCTGTTTTTT
CASSYSEYTGELFF
>TRBD1|TRBV5-6|TRBJ1-5|.|16
TGTGCCAGCAGCGCCCGAGGCCGACAGGGGACTCAGCCCCAGCATTTT
CASSARGRQGTQPQHF
>.|TRBV15|TRBJ1-3|.|16
TGTGCCACCAGCAGAGATCGAACGGGCTCTGGAAACACCATATATTTT
CATSRDRTGSGNTIYF
>.|TRBV29-1|TRBJ1-1|.|13
TGCAGCGTTGGGAGGGCAGAGAACACTGAAGCTTTCTTT
CSVGRAENTEAFF
>TRBD1|TRBV7-9|TRBJ2-7|once|15
TGTGCCAGCAGCCCACCTGGACAGGGAGGCAACGAGCAGTACTTC
CASSPPGQGGNEQYF
>TRBD2|TRBV7-2|TRBJ2-5|once|15
TGTGCCAGCAGCTTAGCTAGCGGGGGAGCAGAGACCCAGTACTTC
CASSLASGGAETQYF
>.|TRBV6-5|TRBJ2-7|.|11
TGTGCCAGCGGACAGACCTACGAGCAGTACTTC
CASGQTYEQYF
>.|TRBV9|TRBJ1-1|.|13
TGTGCCAGCAGCGCCCAGATGAACACTGAAGCTTTCTTT
CASSAQMNTEAFF
>TRBD1|TRBV5-6|TRBJ2-5|.|16
TGTGCCAGCAGCTTCCTGGCGGGACAGGGAACAGAGACCCAGTACTTC
CASSFLAGQGTETQYF
>.|TRBV2|TRBJ1-5|.|14
TGTGCCAGCAGAGCGGTTTATAGCAATCAGCCCCAGCATTTT
CASRAVYSNQPQHF
>TRBD1|TRBV11-3|TRBJ2-7|.|14
TGTGCCAGCAGCTTTGGGGGACAGACCAACGAGCAGTACTTC
CASSFGGQTNEQYF
>TRBD2|TRBV5-4|TRBJ2-1|.|18
TGTGCCAGCAGCCCGAAGCTGACTAGCGGGGGACCTTACAATGAGCAGTTCTTC
CASSPKLTSGGPYNEQFF
>.|TRBV9|TRBJ1-1|few|14
TGTGCCTCGGCCCTGGGGCGGTTGAACACTGAAGCTTTCTTT
CASALGRLNTEAFF
>TRBD1|TRBV5-6|TRBJ2-7|.|17
TGTGCCAGCAGCTTTATTGGGTCTCGAGACAGGGGACACGAGCAGTACTTC
CASSFIGSRDRGHEQYF
>TRBD2|TRBV5-4|TRBJ2-7|.|16
TGTGCCAGCAGCGGGGCGGCGGGGGGGAGCTCCTACGAGCAGTACTTC
CASSGAAGGSSYEQYF
>.|TRBV29-1|TRBJ1-5|.|14
TGCAGCGTAGCTACAGGGTCTCGGGATCAGCCCCAGCATTTT
CSVATGSRDQPQHF
>.|TRBV18|TRBJ1-5|.|16
TGTGCCAGCTCACCGTCGCGGTCAGGGAACAATCAGCCCCAGCATTTT
CASSPSRSGNNQPQHF
>.|TRBV7-9|TRBJ1-2|few|14
TGTGCCAGCAGCTTGGCAGGGGCCCTCTATGGCTACACCTTC
CASSLAGALYGYTF
>TRBD2|TRBV7-8|TRBJ2-3|.|15
TGTGCCAGCAGCCTCCAAGCGGGAGGGCGAGATACGCAGTATTTT
CASSLQAGGRDTQYF
>TRBD1|TRBV16|TRBJ2-7|.|14
TGTGCCAGCAGCCAATCTGGGACAGGGTACGAGCAGTACTTC
CASSQSGTGYEQYF
>.|TRBV4-3|TRBJ2-1|.|15
TGCGCCAGCAGCCAAGAGGGGCAGGGGATCAATGAGCAGTTCTTC
CASSQEGQGINEQFF
>.|TRBV5-6|TRBJ1-2|few|13
TGTGCCAGCAGCCGGAACAGGGCGTATGGCTACACCTTC
CASSRNRAYGYTF
>TRBD2|TRBV7-2|TRBJ2-1|.|16
TGTGCCAGCAGCGCAAGACTAGCGGGGGGGCTCGGTGAGCAGTTCTTC
CASSARLAGGLGEQFF
>TRBD1|TRBV19|TRBJ1-2|.|13
TGTGCCAGTAGTGCACAGGGGTTTTGGGGCTACACCTTC
CASSAQGFWGYTF
>TRBD1|TRBV5-5|TRBJ2-7|medium-sized|16
TGTGCCAGCAGCTTTGTCATGACAGGGGGCCTTTACGAGCAGTACTTC
CASSFVMTGGLYEQYF
>TRBD2|TRBV14|TRBJ2-2|.|17
TGTGCCAGCAGCCAAGATGTGGTAGCGGGGTTGGTCGGGGAGCTGTTTTTT
CASSQDVVAGLVGELFF
>.|TRBV5-6|TRBJ1-4|few|16
TGTGCCAGCAGCATTTTCAGGGTTACAACTAATGAAAAACTGTTTTTT
CASSIFRVTTNEKLFF
>TRBD1|TRBV10-3|TRBJ1-5|.|15
TGTGCCATCAGTGAGACCGGGACAGGGAGTAGGCCCCAGCATTTT
CAISETGTGSRPQHF
>.|TRBV2|TRBJ2-3|.|15
TGTGCCAGCAGTGAAGGGGCAGGCCGCACAGATACGCAGTATTTT
CASSEGAGRTDTQYF
>.|TRBV7-6|TRBJ1-5|few|16
TGTGCCAGCAGCTTAGCGCCACCTAGCCTTCTTCAGCCCCAGCATTTT
CASSLAPPSLLQPQHF
>.|TRBV4-2|TRBJ2-3|.|13
TGTGCCAGCAGCCAAGAGTTAGAAGATACGCAGTATTTT
CASSQELEDTQYF
>TRBD2|TRBV9|TRBJ2-5|.|16
TGTGCCAGCAGCGCCCAGACTAGCGGGGGGTGGGGGACCCAGTACTTC
CASSAQTSGGWGTQYF
>.|TRBV12-5|TRBJ2-5|.|12
TGTGCTAGCCCCGGGTCCGAAGAGACCCAGTACTTC
CASPGSEETQYF
>TRBD2|TRBV5-1|TRBJ2-3|few|17
TGCGCCAGCAGCTTGGGAACCACTAGCGGGGGCACAGATACGCAGTATTTT
CASSLGTTSGGTDTQYF
>TRBD2|TRBV6-6|TRBJ2-5|.|15
TGTGCCAGCACCCCCCTAGCGGGAGTAGCAGAGACCCAGTACTTC
CASTPLAGVAETQYF
>TRBD2|TRBV6-5|TRBJ2-7|.|12
TGTGCCAGCGGGAGGGCCCTCTACGAGCAGTACTTC
CASGRALYEQYF
>TRBD2|TRBV27|TRBJ2-1|.|15
TGTGCCAGCAGTTCACTAGCGGACCCCTACAATGAGCAGTTCTTC
CASSSLADPYNEQFF
>.|TRBV5-4|TRBJ1-3|.|16
TGTGCCGGCAGCTCACAGGTCTTGCCGACTGGAAACACCATATATTTT
CAGSSQVLPTGNTIYF
>TRBD2|TRBV29-1|TRBJ2-5|.|13
TGCAGCGTTGAAACGACTAGCGGTCGGCCCCAGTACTTC
CSVETTSGRPQYF
>.|TRBV6-6|TRBJ2-7|few|15
TGTGCCAGCAGCCAGTGGGGAAGGGGTTCCTACGAGCAGTACTTC
CASSQWGRGSYEQYF
>.|TRBV7-6|TRBJ1-6|.|13
TGTGCCAGCAGCTTAGCGCGGAATTCACCCCTCCACTTT
CASSLARNSPLHF
>.|TRBV15|TRBJ1-1|.|15
TGTGCCACCAGCAGAGAGGGCAGGTTGAACACTGAAGCTTTCTTT
CATSREGRLNTEAFF
>.|TRBV28|TRBJ2-2|.|13
TGTGCCAGCAGTCCGAGGAACACCGGGGAGCTGTTTTTT
CASSPRNTGELFF
>TRBD1|TRBV9|TRBJ1-3|once|15
TGTGCCAGCAGCGCAACAGGGGGTTGGGGAAACACCATATATTTT
CASSATGGWGNTIYF
>TRBD1|TRBV5-5|TRBJ1-6|.|14
TGTGCCAGCTTGCAGGGACAGAGTAATTCACCCCTCCACTTT
CASLQGQSNSPLHF
>.|TRBV5-1|TRBJ2-7|.|16
TGCGCCAGCAGCTTGCACACCGGGACACGATTCTACGAGCAGTACTTC
CASSLHTGTRFYEQYF
>.|TRBV5-4|TRBJ1-5|.|15
TGTGCCAGCTCCATGGCGGGGAGTAGCAATCAGCCCCAGCATTTT
CASSMAGSSNQPQHF
>TRBD2|TRBV9|TRBJ2-3|.|17
TGTGCCAGCAGCACGGGGGGGGGACACTTTAGCACAGATACGCAGTATTTT
CASSTGGGHFSTDTQYF
>TRBD1|TRBV7-9|TRBJ1-1|.|16
TGTGCCAGCAGCCCCCGGACAGGGTCCCTGAACACTGAAGCTTTCTTT
CASSPRTGSLNTEAFF
>.|TRBV7-2|TRBJ2-5|few|15
TGTGCCAGCAGCTTACGACATGCAGGCCAAGAGACCCAGTACTTC
CASSLRHAGQETQYF
>TRBD1|TRBV6-6|TRBJ2-1|.|15
TGTGCCAGCAGTTACTCCGGGACAGGGGTTAAGGAGCAGTTCTTC
CASSYSGTGVKEQFF
>TRBD1|TRBV10-3|TRBJ1-3|.|15
TGTGCCATCAGCGGGACAGGGCCGCCTGGAAACACCATATATTTT
CAISGTGPPGNTIYF
>TRBD1|TRBV13|TRBJ2-7|.|13
TGTGCCAGCAGCAGGACAGGCCCTGGCGAGCAGTACTTC
CASSRTGPGEQYF